One and the same sample provided the 11 T cell receptor beta chains below, sequenced in a study of OX40 agonist ivuxolimab in advanced cancers. This table comes from immunoSEQ multiplex PCR, and its TCRdb copy is limited to in-frame clones, with some not included. The profile shows roughly 45,000 clones, 85% of them singletons. This specimen was CD4+ or CD8+ T cells sorted from blood, taken in a trial of the OX40 agonist ivuxolimab. The receptors were sampled from an adult with an advanced solid tumor such as melanoma, head and neck, liver or kidney cancer.

The chain recombines TRBV28 with TRBJ2-5; perhaps D is TRBD1 or TRBD2 (5 bases each). Between the trimmed V and J ends, which lost 3 bases and 5 bases, there was a span of 13 bases. The germline V gene encodes CDR1 MDHEN and CDR2 SYDVKM. The CDR3 sequence is 14 residues long. The CDR3, as DNA: TGTGCCAGCAGTTTTCGCTGGGGGACCGAGACCCAGTACTTC. It is translated as CASSFRWGTETQYF.

The genes are TRBV11-2 and TRBJ2-2; TRBD2 aligns across 8 bases. J gave up 4 bases and V 0 bases, and 4 bases lay outside the gene matches. The CDR3 is made up of 16 amino acids. Germline V gene lookup returns CDR1 SGHAT and CDR2 FQNNGV. CDR3 sequence reads: CASSLEIGLATGELFF. The CDR3 DNA reads as TGTGCCAGCAGCTTAGAGATCGGACTAGCCACCGGGGAGCTGTTTTTT.

CDR3 sequence: CASSVEGTALMNTEAFF. The CDR3 nucleotides read TGTGCCAGCAGCGTAGAAGGGACAGCCCTAATGAACACTGAAGCTTTCTTT. The chain links TRBV9 to TRBJ1-1; 7 positions agree with TRBD1. With 0 bases clipped from V and 0 bases from J, the junction kept 8 bases outside the gene matches. CDR1 is SGDLS, CDR2 YYNGEE, per germline. CDR3 size: 17 residues.

The V call is TRBV11-2, the J call TRBJ2-7; D gene ambiguous. Between the trimmed V and J ends, which lost 5 bases and 1 base, there was a span of 21 bases. The V gene's germline CDR1 is SGHAT and CDR2 FQNNGV. The CDR3 is made up of 17 amino acids. Here the CDR3 reads CASSPRPDLTLSYEQYV. The CDR3 DNA reads as TGTGCCAGCAGCCCTCGACCGGACCTCACGCTATCCTACGAGCAGTACGTC.

The chain links TRBV11-3 to TRBJ2-5; D may match TRBD1 or TRBD2 (5 bases each). From germline, CDR1 is SGHNT and CDR2 YENEEA. The V and J ends lost 1 base and 7 bases respectively, with 7 bases between them. The CDR3 length is 12 residues. This CDR3 is CASSLGGGTQYF. As DNA, the CDR3 is TGTGCCAGCAGCTTAGGTGGGGGGACCCAGTACTTC.

The V and J genes are TRBV29-1 and TRBJ2-2; 9 bases are shared with TRBD1. The CDR3 covers 14 residues. V gave up 3 bases and J gave up 2 bases; unmatched junction bases: 1. The germline V gene has CDR1 SQVTM and CDR2 ANQGSEA. The DNA of the CDR3 is TGCAGCGTTGAGGACAGGGGAAACACCGGGGAGCTGTTTTTT. Translating it yields CSVEDRGNTGELFF.

In this sample, this clone is medium-sized. J is TRBJ1-2 and V is TRBV5-1, with D perhaps matching TRBD1 (6 bases). Germline CDR1 SGHRS, CDR2 YFSETQ. Deletions cut 3 bases from V and 5 bases from J, with 11 bases between. This CDR3 is 13 amino acids long. The CDR3 here is CASSSDSVYGYTF. CDR3 coding DNA: TGCGCCAGCAGCTCGGACAGCGTGTATGGCTACACCTTC.

The J gene is TRBJ2-3, the V gene TRBV29-1; no reliable D call. Germline V gene lookup returns CDR1 SQVTM and CDR2 ANQGSEA. The CDR3 loop spans 12 amino acids. The V gene lost 6 bases and the J gene lost 3 bases, with 10 bases spanning the gap. The chain's CDR3 is CSVVLITDTQYF. The CDR3 DNA reads TGCAGCGTAGTTTTAATTACAGATACGCAGTATTTT.

The CDR3 region is CASSLSVGLANTGELFF. Here the CDR3 DNA reads TGTGCCAGCAGTTTATCAGTAGGGCTAGCGAACACCGGGGAGCTGTTTTTT. The gene calls are TRBV27 and TRBJ2-2; D uncertain. The germline CDR1 and CDR2 sequences are MNHEY and SMNVEV (reference sequence). V lost 0 bases and J lost 0, with 11 bases in between. The CDR3 length is 17 residues.

The gene calls are TRBV28 and TRBJ1-5; possibly TRBD1 for D (6 bases). The germline gives CDR1 MDHEN, CDR2 SYDVKM. There are 13 residues in the CDR3. The germline V and J ends were trimmed by 6 bases and 5 bases, with 11 bases remaining between them. CDR3 sequence: CASSRTGYQPQHF. The CDR3 bases are TGTGCCAGCAGCCGCACAGGGTATCAGCCCCAGCATTTT.

This sequence joins TRBV12-5 and TRBJ2-1; D is undetermined. The ends were cut back, 4 bases at V and 4 bases at J, with 14 bases in the middle. The CDR3 totals 15 residues. The germline V gene encodes CDR1 LGHNT and CDR2 FRNRAP. In nucleotides, the CDR3 is TGTGCTAGTGGTTCCCCAGGCACTGGATACAATGAGCAGTTCTTC. Amino acids: CASGSPGTGYNEQFF.